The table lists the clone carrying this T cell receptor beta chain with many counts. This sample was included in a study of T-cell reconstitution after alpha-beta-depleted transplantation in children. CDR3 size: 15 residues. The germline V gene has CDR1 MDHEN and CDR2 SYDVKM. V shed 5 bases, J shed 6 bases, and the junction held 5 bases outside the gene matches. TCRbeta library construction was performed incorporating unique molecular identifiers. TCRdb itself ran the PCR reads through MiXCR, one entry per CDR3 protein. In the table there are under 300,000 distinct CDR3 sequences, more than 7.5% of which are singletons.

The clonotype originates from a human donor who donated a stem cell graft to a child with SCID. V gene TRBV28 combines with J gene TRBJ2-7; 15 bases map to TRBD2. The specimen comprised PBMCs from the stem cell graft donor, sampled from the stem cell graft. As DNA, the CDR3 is TGTGCCAGCAGTCCAGGGACTAGCGGGGGGATCGAGCAGTACTTC. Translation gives CASSPGTSGGIEQYF.